The clone carrying this TCR beta chain has just a few counts. The sample is drawn from a study of T-cell memory formation after mild COVID-19. J was trimmed by 4 bases and V by 3 bases; bases with no gene match: 6. The CDR3 runs to 15 residues. Germline CDR1 reads KGHSH; CDR2 reads LQKENI. TCRdb reprocessed the 5' RACE reads with MiXCR, giving one entry per CDR3 protein. The table has about 260,000 distinct CDR3 sequences, roughly 16% seen once. The chain employs TRBV18 and TRBJ2-7, with TRBD2 matching over 10 bases. The sequencing sample was made of PBMCs or a T cell subset sorted from them (not recorded which). This receptor was taken from a man younger than 35 who had mild COVID-19 (a few samples of this study predate the infection). Cell type and time point are not known. Here the CDR3 DNA reads TGTGCCAGCTCACCCGAGTCTAGCGGGGGATACGAGCAGTACTTC. Its translation: CASSPESSGGYEQYF.